This T cell receptor (beta chain) was retrieved from a study of T cell repertoires in cytomegalovirus infection. Study-wide context: CMV infection together with matching HLA type was indicated by public TCR beta signatures. General study findings and limits: Identification of carriers of CMV plus the relevant HLA was achieved through cumulative public TCR beta family frequency.

TCRdb passed the reads through MiXCR, listing each CDR3 protein once. The sample yields about 680,000 distinct CDR3 sequences, roughly a quarter seen once. The CDR3 runs 15 residues. Per germline, CDR1 SQVTM and CDR2 ANQGSEA. The J segment lost 1 base and the V segment lost 2 bases, leaving 4 bases of the junction unmatched. Comment on this clonotype: The antigen is unknown.

Sequencing was carried out using CD8+ T cells from PBMCs. The rearrangement joins TRBV29-1 to TRBJ2-2; 7 bases agree with TRBD1. This TCR came from a human donor in good health (CMV status not recorded). Some clones in this sample may be carry-over from other donors' samples. The DNA of the CDR3 is TGCAGCGTTGAACGACAGGGCTTGAACACCGGGGAGCTGTTTTTT. It encodes CSVERQGLNTGELFF.